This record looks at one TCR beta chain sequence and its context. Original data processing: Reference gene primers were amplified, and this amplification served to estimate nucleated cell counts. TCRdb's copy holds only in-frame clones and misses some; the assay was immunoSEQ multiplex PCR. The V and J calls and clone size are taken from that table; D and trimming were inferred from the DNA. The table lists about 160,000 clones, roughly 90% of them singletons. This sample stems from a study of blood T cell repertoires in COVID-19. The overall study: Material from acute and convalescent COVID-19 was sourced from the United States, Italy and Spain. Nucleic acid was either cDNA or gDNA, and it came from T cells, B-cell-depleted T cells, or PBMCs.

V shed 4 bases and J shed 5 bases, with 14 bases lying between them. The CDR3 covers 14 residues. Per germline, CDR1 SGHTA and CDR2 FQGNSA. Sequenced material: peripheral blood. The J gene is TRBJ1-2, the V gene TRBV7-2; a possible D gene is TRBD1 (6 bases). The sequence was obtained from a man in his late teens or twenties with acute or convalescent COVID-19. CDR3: CASSSNGGGYGYTF. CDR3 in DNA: TGTGCCAGCAGCTCGAATGGGGGCGGATATGGCTACACCTTC.